Listed below are T cell receptor beta chains from one sample, sequenced in a study of T cells in localized non-small cell lung cancer. Sequencing was performed with immunoSEQ multiplex PCR; in TCRdb, only in-frame clones are kept and a portion is missing. The repertoire has around 100,000 clones, about nine tenths of them found once; the top ten carry about 15%. This material consisted of peripheral blood, taken before any cancer treatment. All receptors derive from a man aged 35 to 69 with stage I squamous cell lung carcinoma. Each CDR3 is given with its conserved first and last residue. D genes are given only for firm matches. Not every row has a clone size; where given, it reads once, few, many or a size class.

abundance	v_gene	d_gene	j_gene	len	CDR3nt	CDR3aa
.	TRBV25-1	.	TRBJ1-2	13	TGTGCCAGCAGTGAACCCCCTGCGGGAGGCTACACCTTC	CASSEPPAGGYTF
few	TRBV20-1	.	TRBJ2-7	10	TGCAGTGCTGGGACTTCCGGGATGAACTTC	CSAGTSGMNF
.	TRBV5-1	.	TRBJ1-4	16	TGCGCCAGCAGCTTGGCCATCGGGGCAACTAATGAAAAACTGTTTTTT	CASSLAIGATNEKLFF
.	TRBV7-2	TRBD1	TRBJ2-1	14	TGTGCCAGCAGCTTTTACAGGGGTTACAATGAGCAGTTCTTC	CASSFYRGYNEQFF
.	TRBV29-1	TRBD2	TRBJ2-2	16	TGCAGCGTTGGGGTTAGCGGGGGCGCGAACACCGGGGAGCTGTTTTTT	CSVGVSGGANTGELFF
.	TRBV7-9	.	TRBJ2-2	18	TGTGCCAGCAGCTTAATTAATGCTAGGACCGCGAACACCGGGGAGCTGTTTTTT	CASSLINARTANTGELFF
.	TRBV5-1	TRBD1	TRBJ2-3	15	TGCGCCAGCAGCTCACAGGGGGCTGGCACAGATACGCAGTATTTT	CASSSQGAGTDTQYF
.	TRBV7-9	.	TRBJ2-7	11	TGTGCCAGCAGCTTAGGGGCCGAGCAGTACTTC	CASSLGAEQYF
.	TRBV28	.	TRBJ1-3	13	TGTGCCCGACCGCCGGGCTCTGGAAACACCATATATTTT	CARPPGSGNTIYF
.	TRBV21-1	.	TRBJ1-2	14	TGTGCCAGCAGCAAAGCTTCAGTGATCGGCGGCTACACCTTC	CASSKASVIGGYTF
.	TRBV27	.	TRBJ2-7	16	TGTGCCAGCAGTTACAAGTCCGGCCCAATTTCCTACGAGCAGTACTTC	CASSYKSGPISYEQYF
.	TRBV10-3	.	TRBJ1-2	17	TGTGCCATCAGTGAGCCTAGGGCTACAGGGAATAACTATGGCTACACCTTC	CAISEPRATGNNYGYTF
.	TRBV5-4	TRBD1	TRBJ1-4	15	TGTGCCAGCAGTTCCGGGACAGGGGATAATGAAAAACTGTTTTTT	CASSSGTGDNEKLFF
once	TRBV7-2	.	TRBJ2-5	13	TGTGCCAGCAGTCAGAGATCCCCGGAGACCCAGTACTTC	CASSQRSPETQYF
.	TRBV28	TRBD1	TRBJ2-7	15	TGTGCCAGCAGTTTACCCGGACAGGGTGGCTACGAGCAGTACTTC	CASSLPGQGGYEQYF
once	TRBV7-6	.	TRBJ1-5	15	TGTGCCAGCAGCTTAGAGGGAGATAGCAATCAGCCCCAGCATTTT	CASSLEGDSNQPQHF
few	TRBV10-1	.	TRBJ2-5	19	TGCGCCAGCAGTGAGTCCCCCGGGACATTCACCCCTGACACAGAGACCCAGTACTTC	CASSESPGTFTPDTETQYF
.	TRBV6-5	.	TRBJ2-5	12	TGTGCCAGCAGCAGGGGAGGGGAGACCCAGTACTTC	CASSRGGETQYF
.	TRBV10-3	TRBD1	TRBJ2-7	14	TGTGCCATCAGACCGGGACAGGGATCTGTCGAGCAGTACTTC	CAIRPGQGSVEQYF
few	TRBV18	TRBD1	TRBJ1-5	15	TGTGCCAGCTCACTGCAGACAGGGTCGGACGAGCCCCAGCATTTT	CASSLQTGSDEPQHF
.	TRBV18	.	TRBJ2-2	15	TGTGCCAGCTCCCTAGAACAGGCGAACACCGGGGAGCTGTTTTTT	CASSLEQANTGELFF
.	TRBV5-4	.	TRBJ2-6	18	TGTGCCAGCAGCCCGGGTTCTGGGTCTTTCTCTGGGGCCAACGTCCTGACTTTC	CASSPGSGSFSGANVLTF
.	TRBV5-1	TRBD1	TRBJ2-6	17	TGCGCCAGCGCCCCACAGGGGCTTACCCCCTGGGCCAACGTCCTGACTTTC	CASAPQGLTPWANVLTF
.	TRBV12-2	.	TRBJ2-7	15	TGTGCAAGTCGCTATCGCCGAGAGCCAGCCTACGAGCAGTACTTC	CASRYRREPAYEQYF
.	TRBV7-2	.	TRBJ1-3	15	TGTGCCAGCAGCCGCAACCCGACAGGCGGAAACACCATATATTTT	CASSRNPTGGNTIYF
.	TRBV5-6	.	TRBJ2-3	15	TGTGCCAGCAGCTCCCGACTAGAGTACACAGATACGCAGTATTTT	CASSSRLEYTDTQYF
.	TRBV29-1	.	TRBJ1-4	14	TGCAGCGTTGAGAGGTTCCAGGGGCGGGAAAAACTGTTTTTT	CSVERFQGREKLFF
.	TRBV19	TRBD1	TRBJ1-1	15	TGTGCCAGTAGAGGGGGACAGGGGTCTAACACTGAAGCTTTCTTT	CASRGGQGSNTEAFF
few	TRBV7-6	TRBD2	TRBJ2-3	16	TGTGCCAGCAGCTTACTACTAGCGGGGAACACAGATACGCAGTATTTT	CASSLLLAGNTDTQYF
.	TRBV7-6	.	TRBJ2-7	15	TGTGCCAGCAGCTTAGCTGGGGGTCCCTCCTACGAGCAGTACTTC	CASSLAGGPSYEQYF